This T cell receptor beta chain derives from a study of blood T cell repertoires in COVID-19. Looking at the study overall: Samples came from the United States, Italy and Spain, spanning acute and convalescent COVID-19. T cells, B-cell-depleted T cells, or PBMCs provided the cDNA or gDNA that served as material.

V lost 4 bases, J lost 5 bases, and 4 bases stayed unmatched. Germline-derived CDR1 and CDR2 are MDHEN and SYDVKM. This CDR3 is 13 amino acids long. Original handling: Amplifying reference gene primers gave estimates of nucleated cell counts. Sequencing used immunoSEQ multiplex PCR; TCRdb keeps in-frame clones, though not all of them. The DNA gave D and trimming, while V, J and clone size come from that table. The table includes approximately 67,000 clones, roughly 90% detected once. The sequenced material came from peripheral blood. The receptor was isolated from a woman between 55 and 75 years old with active COVID-19. The genes are TRBV28 and TRBJ2-7; 8 bases align to TRBD1. The CDR3 loop is CASSWDRSNEQYF. In DNA, the CDR3 is TGTGCCAGCAGTTGGGACAGGAGCAACGAGCAGTACTTC.